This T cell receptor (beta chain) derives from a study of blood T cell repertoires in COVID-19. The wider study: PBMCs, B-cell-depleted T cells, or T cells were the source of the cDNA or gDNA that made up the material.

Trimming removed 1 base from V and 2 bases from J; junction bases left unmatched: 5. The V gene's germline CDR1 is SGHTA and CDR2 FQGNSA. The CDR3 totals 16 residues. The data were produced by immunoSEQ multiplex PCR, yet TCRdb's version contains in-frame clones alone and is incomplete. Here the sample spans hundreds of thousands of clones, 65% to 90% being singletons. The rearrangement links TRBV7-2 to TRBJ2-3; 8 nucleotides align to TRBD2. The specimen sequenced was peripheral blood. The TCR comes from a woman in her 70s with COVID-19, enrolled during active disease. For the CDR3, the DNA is TGTGCCAGCAGCTTAGTAGGCGGGGGGTCCACAGATACGCAGTATTTT. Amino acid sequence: CASSLVGGGSTDTQYF.